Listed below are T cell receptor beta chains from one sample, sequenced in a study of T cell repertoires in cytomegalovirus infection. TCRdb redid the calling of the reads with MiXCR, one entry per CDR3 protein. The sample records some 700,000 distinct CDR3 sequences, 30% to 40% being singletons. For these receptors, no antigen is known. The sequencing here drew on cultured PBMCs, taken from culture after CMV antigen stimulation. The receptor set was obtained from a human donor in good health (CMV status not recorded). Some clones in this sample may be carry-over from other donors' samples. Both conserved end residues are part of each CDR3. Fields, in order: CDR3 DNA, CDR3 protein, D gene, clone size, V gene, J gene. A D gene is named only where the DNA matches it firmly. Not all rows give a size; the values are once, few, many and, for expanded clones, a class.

TGTGCCAGCAGTTACTCGATGGTAGCGGGATTCGCCTACGAGCAGTACTTC	CASSYSMVAGFAYEQYF	TRBD2	few	TRBV6-6	TRBJ2-7
TGTGCCAGTAGTATAAGCGGGAGAAGGGAGCAGTTCTTC	CASSISGRREQFF	TRBD2	-	TRBV19	TRBJ2-1
TGTGCCAGCTCACCCCCGCGTCCAAGCCCCACTGAAGCTTTCTTT	CASSPPRPSPTEAFF	-	-	TRBV18	TRBJ1-1
TGCAGTGCTAGCGCCCCAGGGAGTGCTAATGAAAAACTGTTTTTT	CSASAPGSANEKLFF	-	-	TRBV20-1	TRBJ1-4
TGCGCCAGCAGTTTCGGGTTGGGCTCCTACGAGCAGTACTTC	CASSFGLGSYEQYF	-	-	TRBV5-1	TRBJ2-7
TGTGCCAGCAGCTTAGCGTTTGGGGAAGCTTTCTTT	CASSLAFGEAFF	-	-	TRBV7-8	TRBJ1-1
TGTGCCAGCAGTCCGACTAGCGGGGGTTACAATGAGCAGTTCTTC	CASSPTSGGYNEQFF	TRBD2	many	TRBV7-2	TRBJ2-1
TGTGCCAGTAGTATAGATCACCGCCGCGTTCTCTACGAGCAGTACTTC	CASSIDHRRVLYEQYF	-	once	TRBV19	TRBJ2-7
TGCAGTGCTAGAGATTATGCTAGCGGGGGCAGCACAGATACGCAGTATTTT	CSARDYASGGSTDTQYF	TRBD2	-	TRBV20-1	TRBJ2-3
TGTGCCAGCAGTTCCCCAACAGGTCTCGCTCGGACCCAGTACTTC	CASSSPTGLARTQYF	-	few	TRBV28	TRBJ2-5
TGTGCCTGGACCACTCTGGCGAGGGCTTTCTTT	CAWTTLARAFF	-	-	TRBV30	TRBJ1-1
TGTGCCAGCAGCCAAGGGGCAGTCGACGGGCAGTTCTTC	CASSQGAVDGQFF	-	-	TRBV4-2	TRBJ2-1
TGTGCCAGCGGAATCGGCGTGGGTCAGCCCCAGCATTTT	CASGIGVGQPQHF	-	-	TRBV6-6	TRBJ1-5
TGTGCCAGCAGTTACGACAGAGACGTAGCCAAAAACATTCAGTACTTC	CASSYDRDVAKNIQYF	-	-	TRBV6-8	TRBJ2-4
TGCAGTGCAAGAAGGGTCAGGGGGGTGGACGAGCAGTACTTC	CSARRVRGVDEQYF	-	-	TRBV20-1	TRBJ2-7
TGTGCCAGCAGTGAGGTATGGACAGCCGAGCAGTACTTC	CASSEVWTAEQYF	-	-	TRBV2	TRBJ2-7
TGTGCCAGCAGCTTGGGTGAGGAATTGAACTTC	CASSLGEELNF	-	-	TRBV7-9	TRBJ2-7
TGCGCCAGCAGCCAAGGAGGGGGAAACTATGGCTACACCTTC	CASSQGGGNYGYTF	-	-	TRBV4-1	TRBJ1-2
TGTGCCAGTAGCCAAGTTCACGGGGGCAATGAGCAGTTCTTC	CASSQVHGGNEQFF	-	-	TRBV19	TRBJ2-1
TGTGCCAGCAGTAGGGTTTATTCCTCCTACGAGCAGTACTTC	CASSRVYSSYEQYF	-	-	TRBV12-3/TRBV12-4	TRBJ2-7
TGCAGCAAGGGGCGGACGGAGGATTTCCTTAGTTCACCCCTCCACTTT	CSKGRTEDFLSSPLHF	-	-	TRBV29-1	TRBJ1-6